This T cell receptor beta chain was identified in a study of cytomegalovirus exposure and HLA in healthy donors. General study findings and limits: When a later analysis was performed, an Asian-associated ancestry cluster reportedly had fewer N-insertions than the roughly 700-donor mean. Earlier results showed most TCR beta V segments being productive about 87% or about 30% of the time. CMV serostatus alone was available as immune exposure information. HLA alleles showed associations with some 17,000 TCR beta sequences in a later analysis, at a 0.05 false discovery rate.

PCR was performed using 60 Vbeta and 13 Jbeta primers. Assay used: immunoSEQ multiplex PCR; TCRdb lists only in-frame clones, some missing. The table includes 140,000 to 150,000 clones, approximately 72% detected once. V shed 10 bases, J shed 4 bases, and the junction held 7 bases outside the gene matches. Germline CDR1 is ENHRY and CDR2 is SYGVKD. The CDR3 length is 13 residues. As regards this clone: What it binds is unknown.

Sequencing was carried out using PBMCs. This receptor was taken from a woman between 55 and 75 years old in good health and CMV-seronegative. The chain has TRBV10-3 and TRBJ2-7; 10 nucleotides agree with TRBD2. The CDR3 DNA sequence: TGTGCCACTAGACCTAGCGGGGGTTACGAGCAGTACTTC. Protein: CATRPSGGYEQYF.